These 21 T cell receptor beta chains came from one sample sequenced in a study of T-cell reconstitution after alpha-beta-depleted transplantation in children. Unique molecular identifiers were incorporated during preparation of the TCRbeta library. TCRdb reprocessed the PCR reads via MiXCR and lists one record per CDR3 protein. The sample lists about 74,000 distinct CDR3 sequences, over 12% seen once, with 25% to 30% in the top ten. The sequencing used PBMCs, mostly from graft donor cells, collected 180 days after TCRalphabeta/CD19-depleted stem cell transplant. The receptor source for this set is a male patient aged 2-15 years who had a stem cell transplant for acute lymphoblastic leukemia, so the T cells may come from the graft donor.

There are a few counts of this clonotype. This chain links TRBV27 with TRBJ1-1; D may be TRBD1 (5 bases). The germline V gene has CDR1 MNHEY and CDR2 SMNVEV (reference sequence). The CDR3 consists of 14 residues. V was pared by 7 bases and J by 0 bases, with 12 bases between. CDR3 DNA: TGTGCCAGCAACAAGGAGGGGTTGAACACTGAAGCTTTCTTT. Amino acid sequence: CASNKEGLNTEAFF.

This clonotype has a handful of counts. This chain uses TRBV5-1 with TRBJ1-2; D is unresolved. Germline V lookup: CDR1 SGHRS, CDR2 YFSETQ. Trimming took 0 bases from V and 8 from J, leaving 17 bases between them. CDR3 length: 15 amino acids. The CDR3 bases are TGCGCCAGCAGCTTGGGCCGGAGCTGGCCAGTAGGCTACACCTTC. Encoded protein: CASSLGRSWPVGYTF.

This clonotype was found many times. The chain has TRBV20-1 and TRBJ2-7; either TRBD1 or TRBD2 may supply D (5 bases each). The CDR3 runs to 11 residues. Per germline, CDR1 DFQATT and CDR2 SNEGSKA (reference sequence). The V gene lost 7 bases and the J gene lost 5 bases, with 12 bases spanning the gap. CDR3 in amino acids: CSGGGYNEQYF. In nucleotides, the CDR3 is TGCAGTGGGGGCGGGTATAACGAGCAGTACTTC.

Only a few counts were recorded for this clonotype. The V and J genes are TRBV6-2 or TRBV6-3 and TRBJ1-2, with 7 bases that match TRBD1. The ends lost 8 bases at V and 0 bases at J; junction bases unmatched: 27. The CDR3 runs to 21 residues. Germline CDR1 MNHEY, CDR2 SVGEGT. This chain's CDR3 is CASSPIWTGGLRRRTNYGYTF. CDR3 coding DNA: TGTGCCAGCTCCCCTATATGGACAGGAGGTCTGCGGCGGAGGACTAACTATGGCTACACCTTC.

V gene TRBV5-4 combines with J gene TRBJ2-1; D unclear. TRBJ2-5 matches the DNA end more closely, so the J call is doubtful. Germline CDR1 and CDR2: SGHNT and YYREEE (reference sequence). The CDR3 is 15 amino acids. CDR3 residues: CASSLEALGAETQYF. In DNA, the CDR3 is TGTGCCAGCAGCTTGGAGGCTCTCGGTGCGGAGACCCAGTACTTC.

This clonotype was seen only a few times. This chain's CDR3 is CASSPWDFVSGNTIYF. In DNA form, the CDR3 reads TGTGCCAGCAGTCCATGGGACTTCGTCTCTGGAAACACCATATATTTT. The rearrangement links TRBV27 to TRBJ1-3; weak D call: TRBD1 (5 bases). V lost 5 bases to trimming and J lost 0 bases, with 14 bases between them. This CDR3 has 16 residues. From germline, CDR1 is MNHEY and CDR2 SMNVEV (reference sequence).

The CDR3 coding sequence is TGTGCCAGCAGTGAATTCTCCGAGCAGTACTTC. Translation: CASSEFSEQYF. This sequence joins TRBV6-1 and TRBJ2-7; D unresolved. The CDR3 covers 11 residues. The germline CDR1 and CDR2 sequences are MNHNS and SASEGT. The V end lost 2 bases, the J end lost 6 bases, and 5 bases lay between the germline ends.

V is TRBV27 and J is TRBJ1-6; D is perhaps TRBD1 (6 bases). The CDR3 consists of 14 residues. Germline values: CDR1 MNHEY, CDR2 SMNVEV (reference sequence). Trimming removed 1 base from V and 10 bases from J, with 11 bases in between. The CDR3: CASSLWTAKSPLHF. In nucleotides, the CDR3 is TGTGCCAGCAGTTTATGGACAGCTAAGTCACCCCTCCACTTT.

The V gene is TRBV20-1, the J gene TRBJ2-3, with 9 bases that match TRBD2. CDR3 length: 16 amino acids. The germline gives CDR1 DFQATT, CDR2 SNEGSKA (reference sequence). The junction had 13 bases not matched to a gene; V was cut back by 5 bases and J by 4 bases. CDR3 sequence (DNA): TGCAGTGCTCCAAATTCCGGGACTAGCAAGGCAGATACGCAGTATTTT. Its translation: CSAPNSGTSKADTQYF.

This clonotype was detected only a few times. This chain joins TRBV2 and TRBJ1-2; D not certain. V lost 3 bases and J lost 4, with 6 bases in between. Per the germline V gene, CDR1 is SNHLY and CDR2 is FYNNEI. The CDR3 length is 12 residues. The CDR3 spells CASSDLGYGYTF. CDR3 bases: TGTGCCAGCAGTGACCTTGGCTATGGCTACACCTTC.

This clonotype was seen a few times. The chain is built from TRBV11-2 and TRBJ2-3; the D is unclear. The V gene lost 2 bases and the J gene lost 6 bases, with 9 bases spanning the gap. Per the germline V gene, CDR1 is SGHAT and CDR2 is FQNNGV. There are 13 residues in the CDR3. CDR3 nucleotides: TGTGCCAGCAGCTTAATCACCGGGGATACGCAGTATTTT. Protein product: CASSLITGDTQYF.

This clonotype showed up many times. The chain carries TRBV6-6 and TRBJ2-5; 7 bases are shared with TRBD2. The germline CDR1 and CDR2 sequences are MNHNY and SVGAGI (reference sequence). V was pared by 10 bases and J by 5 bases, with 7 bases of the junction left unmatched. The CDR3 length is 12 residues. CDR3 sequence: CATRLAEETQYF. CDR3 nucleotide sequence: TGTGCCACCCGACTAGCTGAGGAGACCCAGTACTTC.

This clonotype has ten or more counts. This sequence joins TRBV29-1 and TRBJ2-1; 7 nucleotides line up with TRBD1. Germline lookup yields CDR1 SQVTM and CDR2 ANQGSEA. There are 12 residues in the CDR3. The junction had 8 bases not matched to a gene; V was cut back by 8 bases and J by 7 bases. Here the CDR3 reads CSPMRGQNEQFF. Written as DNA, the CDR3 is TGCAGCCCGATGAGGGGGCAGAATGAGCAGTTCTTC.

This clonotype was recorded at least ten times. The V gene is TRBV6-5, the J gene TRBJ2-7, with D possibly matching TRBD1 (6 bases). This CDR3 region has 11 residues. Trimming removed 10 bases from V and 5 bases from J, with 12 bases in between. In germline, CDR1 is MNHEY, CDR2 SVGAGI. CDR3 in amino acids: CATHRENEQYF. The CDR3 DNA sequence: TGTGCCACCCACAGGGAGAACGAGCAGTACTTC.

This chain links TRBV5-1 with TRBJ2-7; 7 nucleotides match TRBD1. The V segment lost 5 bases and the J segment 2 bases; nucleotides outside the gene matches: 7. The V gene's germline CDR1 is SGHRS and CDR2 YFSETQ. The CDR3 totals 14 residues. CDR3 sequence reads: CASRTAQGAYEQYF. In nucleotides, the CDR3 is TGCGCCAGCAGGACAGCTCAGGGGGCCTACGAGCAGTACTTC.

The chain joins TRBV5-1 to TRBJ2-3, with TRBD1 as a possible D gene (6 bases). The CDR3 has 15 amino acids. Between the trimmed V and J ends, which lost 4 bases and 1 base, there was a span of 13 bases. Germline assignment: CDR1 SGHRS and CDR2 YFSETQ. CDR3 sequence (DNA): TGCGCCAGCAGCGTATCGGGACACCGCACAGATACGCAGTATTTT. Its protein is CASSVSGHRTDTQYF.

This clonotype occurred many times. V and J are TRBV10-3 and TRBJ1-2; D is undetermined. This CDR3 is 17 amino acids long. Germline V lookup: CDR1 ENHRY, CDR2 SYGVKD. V lost 3 bases and J lost 0, with 17 bases in between. Here the CDR3 DNA reads TGTGCCATCAGTGACCTACGGGAGGGCCCAGCTAACTATGGCTACACCTTC. Amino acids: CAISDLREGPANYGYTF.

This clonotype was observed a handful of times. The J gene is TRBJ1-5, the V gene TRBV10-3, with 7 bases identical to TRBD1. CDR3 length: 14 residues. The V and J ends lost 4 bases and 10 bases, in that order; junction bases with no gene match: 10. Germline V CDR1 and CDR2: ENHRY, SYGVKD. Written as DNA, the CDR3 is TGTGCCATCAGTGTCCGGGACAGTAAAATTCCCCAGCATTTT. It specifies CAISVRDSKIPQHF.

There are many counts of this clonotype. The chain links TRBV20-1 to TRBJ2-1; D is perhaps TRBD2 (7 bases). Germline V gene lookup returns CDR1 DFQATT and CDR2 SNEGSKA (reference sequence). This CDR3 comprises 13 residues. The V gene lost 3 bases and the J gene lost 8 bases, with 14 bases spanning the gap. The DNA for the CDR3 is TGCAGTGCTAGGGGGGCGGGAGCCTATGAGCAGTTCTTC. It is translated as CSARGAGAYEQFF.

This clonotype was seen ten or more times. The chain employs TRBV4-2 and TRBJ1-6; the D is unclear. V gave up 0 bases and J gave up 10 bases, with 13 bases separating them. The CDR3 spans 15 residues. CDR1 LGHNA and CDR2 YNFKEQ come from the germline V gene. CDR3 loop: CASSQETGANSPLHF. CDR3 DNA sequence: TGTGCCAGCAGCCAAGAAACCGGTGCCAACTCACCCCTCCACTTT.

This clonotype has just a few counts. The chain links TRBV20-1 to TRBJ1-4, with D unclear. V dropped 6 bases and J dropped 8 bases, with 13 bases sitting between them. CDR3 length: 12 residues. Germline V CDR1 and CDR2: DFQATT, SNEGSKA (reference sequence). The CDR3 reads CSARREREKLFF. In DNA form, the CDR3 reads TGCAGTGCCAGGAGAGAAAGGGAAAAACTGTTTTTT.